This T cell receptor beta chain was recovered during a study of blood T cell repertoires in COVID-19. Overall study context: From the United States, Italy and Spain came samples of acute and convalescent COVID-19. The analysed material was cDNA or gDNA that came from T cells, B-cell-depleted T cells, or PBMCs.

V lost 4 bases, J lost 3 bases, and 14 bases lay in between. The length of the CDR3 is 14 residues. The V gene's germline CDR1 is SGHRS and CDR2 YFSETQ. Original handling: Scientists estimated how many nucleated cells there were by amplifying reference gene primers. Clones were read by immunoSEQ multiplex PCR, and TCRdb kept only the in-frame ones, dropping some. That table furnishes V, J and clone size, whereas the DNA furnished D and trimming. Found here are 100,000 to 120,000 clones, 85% of them singletons; the top ten hold about 13%. The chain links TRBV5-1 to TRBJ2-7; D might be TRBD2 (5 bases). The TCR sequence derives from a human donor in a cohort sampled during active COVID-19. The sequencing input was peripheral blood. CDR3 bases: TGCGCCAGCAGCCCGGCGGGCGCACACTACGAGCAGTACTTC. It codes for CASSPAGAHYEQYF.